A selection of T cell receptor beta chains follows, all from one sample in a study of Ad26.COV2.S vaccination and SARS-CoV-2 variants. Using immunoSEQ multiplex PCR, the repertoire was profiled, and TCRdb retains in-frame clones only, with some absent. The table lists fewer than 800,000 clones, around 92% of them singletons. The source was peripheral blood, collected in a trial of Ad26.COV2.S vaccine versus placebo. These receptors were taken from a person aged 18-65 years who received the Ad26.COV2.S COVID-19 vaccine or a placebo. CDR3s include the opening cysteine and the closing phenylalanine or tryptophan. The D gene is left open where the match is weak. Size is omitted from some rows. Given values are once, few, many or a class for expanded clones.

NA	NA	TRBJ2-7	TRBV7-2	CASSFLLTGYYEQYF	TGTGCCAGCAGCTTCCTATTGACAGGTTACTACGAGCAGTACTTC
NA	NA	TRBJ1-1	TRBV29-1	CSVGAFMNTEAFF	TGCAGCGTTGGAGCCTTCATGAACACTGAAGCTTTCTTT
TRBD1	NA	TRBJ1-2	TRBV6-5	CASSYPGTANYGYTF	TGTGCCAGCAGTTACCCCGGGACAGCTAACTATGGCTACACCTTC
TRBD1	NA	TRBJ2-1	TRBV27	CASSGDRPDNEQFF	TGTGCCAGCAGTGGGGACAGACCCGACAATGAGCAGTTCTTC
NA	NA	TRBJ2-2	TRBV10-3	CATCGSLTGELFF	TGTGCCACCTGCGGCAGTCTTACCGGGGAGCTGTTTTTT
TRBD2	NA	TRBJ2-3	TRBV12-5	CASAGGTSGGDTQYF	TGTGCTAGTGCCGGTGGGACTAGCGGGGGGGATACGCAGTATTTT
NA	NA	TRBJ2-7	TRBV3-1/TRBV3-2	CASSPSLIGEQYF	TGTGCCAGCAGCCCAAGCCTCATCGGGGAGCAGTACTTC
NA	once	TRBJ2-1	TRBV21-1	CASSKVGGGYYNEQFF	TGTGCCAGCAGCAAAGTGGGGGGTGGGTACTACAATGAGCAGTTCTTC
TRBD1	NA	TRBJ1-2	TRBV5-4	CASSSQQGGAGGYTF	TGTGCCAGCAGCTCTCAGCAGGGGGGCGCAGGTGGCTACACCTTC
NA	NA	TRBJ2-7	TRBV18	CASSTGVRGPYEQYF	TGTGCCAGCTCCACCGGGGTCCGCGGACCCTACGAGCAGTACTTC
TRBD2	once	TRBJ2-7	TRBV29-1	CSVDLGTSGGYEQYF	TGCAGCGTTGACCTAGGGACTAGCGGGGGCTACGAGCAGTACTTC
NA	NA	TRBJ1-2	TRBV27	CASSLGQGSGYTF	TGTGCCAGCAGTTTGGGGCAGGGTAGCGGCTACACCTTC
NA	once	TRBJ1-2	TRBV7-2	CASSLPWEFGYGYTF	TGTGCCAGCAGCTTACCTTGGGAATTCGGCTATGGCTACACCTTC
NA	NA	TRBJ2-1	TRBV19	CASSRGVGNEQFF	TGTGCCAGTAGTAGAGGGGTGGGGAATGAGCAGTTCTTC
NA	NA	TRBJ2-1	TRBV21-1	CASRGEQFF	TGTGCCAGCAGAGGCGAGCAGTTCTTC
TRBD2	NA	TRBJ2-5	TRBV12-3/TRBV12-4	CASSLTSETQYF	TGTGCCAGCAGTTTGACTAGCGAGACCCAGTACTTC
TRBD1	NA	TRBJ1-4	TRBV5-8	CASSTGQGGTNEKLFF	TGTGCCAGCAGCACCGGACAGGGAGGGACTAATGAAAAACTGTTTTTT
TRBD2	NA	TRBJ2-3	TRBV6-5	CASSYRLAGGDTQYF	TGTGCCAGCAGTTACCGGCTAGCGGGAGGAGATACGCAGTATTTT
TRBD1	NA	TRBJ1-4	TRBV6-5	CASGDRGRAKLFF	TGTGCCAGCGGGGACAGGGGGCGCGCAAAACTGTTTTTT
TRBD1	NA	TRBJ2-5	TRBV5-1	CASSLRTGQEETQYF	TGCGCCAGCAGCCTAAGGACAGGGCAAGAAGAGACCCAGTACTTC
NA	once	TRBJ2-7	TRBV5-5	CASSLRQKPLYEQYF	TGTGCCAGCAGCTTGCGACAGAAGCCCCTCTACGAGCAGTACTTC
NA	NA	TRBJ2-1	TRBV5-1	CASSLDRNEQFF	TGCGCCAGCAGCTTGGATCGCAATGAGCAGTTCTTC
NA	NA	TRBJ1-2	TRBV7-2	CASTLRRGPGGYTF	TGTGCCAGCACCCTTAGACGGGGGCCGGGTGGCTACACCTTC
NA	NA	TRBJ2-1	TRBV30	CAWSAVGGIYNEQFF	TGTGCCTGGAGTGCAGTGGGCGGGATCTACAATGAGCAGTTCTTC
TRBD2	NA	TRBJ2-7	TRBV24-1	CATGGKAGGPYEQYF	TGTGCCACCGGGGGGAAAGCGGGAGGACCCTACGAGCAGTACTTC
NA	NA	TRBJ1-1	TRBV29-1	CGGSRFTNTEAFF	TGCGGGGGGAGCCGGTTTACCAACACTGAAGCTTTCTTT
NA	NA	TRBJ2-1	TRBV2	CASRARPGLGYNEQFF	TGTGCCAGCAGAGCTAGGCCGGGACTTGGCTACAATGAGCAGTTCTTC
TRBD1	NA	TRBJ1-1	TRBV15	CATSRAGTGGTEAFF	TGTGCCACCAGCAGAGCGGGGACAGGGGGCACTGAAGCTTTCTTT
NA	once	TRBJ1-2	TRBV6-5	CASSSQGGANYGYTF	TGTGCCAGCAGTTCGCAGGGAGGGGCTAACTATGGCTACACCTTC
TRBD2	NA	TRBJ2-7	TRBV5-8	CASSLGRGIDEQYF	TGTGCCAGCAGCTTGGGGCGGGGGATTGACGAGCAGTACTTC
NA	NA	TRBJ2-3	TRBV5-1	CATFAVPVGASTDTQYF	TGCGCCACCTTTGCGGTACCCGTTGGTGCTAGCACAGATACGCAGTATTTT
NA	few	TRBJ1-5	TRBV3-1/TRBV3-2	CASSQSRDQPQHF	TGTGCCAGCAGCCAAAGTAGGGATCAGCCCCAGCATTTT
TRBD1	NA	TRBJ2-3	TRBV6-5	CASSYTGGAGTDTQYF	TGTGCCAGCAGTTACACAGGGGGCGCGGGCACAGATACGCAGTATTTT
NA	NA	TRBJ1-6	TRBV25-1	CASSGGLANSPLHF	TGTGCCAGCAGTGGTGGGCTAGCAAATTCACCCCTCCACTTT
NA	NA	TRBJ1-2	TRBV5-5	CASSLEGNYGYTF	TGTGCCAGCAGCTTGGAGGGTAACTATGGCTACACCTTC
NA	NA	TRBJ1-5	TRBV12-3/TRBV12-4	CASSPQGNQPQHF	TGTGCCAGCAGCCCCCAAGGGAACCAGCCCCAGCATTTT
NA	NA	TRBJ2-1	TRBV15	CATSRGPGGTLSNEQFF	TGTGCCACCAGCAGAGGTCCAGGCGGGACACTCAGTAATGAGCAGTTCTTC
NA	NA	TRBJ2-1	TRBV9	CASSVGQGGEQFF	TGTGCCAGCAGCGTAGGGCAGGGAGGTGAGCAGTTCTTC
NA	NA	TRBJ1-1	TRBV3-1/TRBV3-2	CASSQGAGNTEAFF	TGTGCCAGCAGCCAAGGGGCAGGAAACACTGAAGCTTTCTTT
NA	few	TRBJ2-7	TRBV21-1	CASSKDWRRAYEQYF	TGTGCCAGCAGCAAAGATTGGCGCAGGGCCTACGAGCAGTACTTC
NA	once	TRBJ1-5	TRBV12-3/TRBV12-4	CASRTDLGSPQHF	TGTGCCAGCAGGACAGACCTGGGATCGCCCCAGCATTTT
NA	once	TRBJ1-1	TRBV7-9	CASSPTTVNTEAFF	TGTGCCAGCAGCCCAACGACAGTGAACACTGAAGCTTTCTTT
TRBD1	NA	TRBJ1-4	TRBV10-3	CAISELSATGNEKLFF	TGTGCCATCAGTGAATTGTCGGCGACAGGGAATGAAAAACTGTTTTTT
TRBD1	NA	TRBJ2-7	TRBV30	CAWSVQGDYEQYF	TGTGCCTGGAGTGTACAGGGGGACTACGAGCAGTACTTC
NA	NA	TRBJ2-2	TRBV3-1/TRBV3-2	CASSRSGSGTGELFF	TGTGCCAGCAGCCGGTCAGGGTCGGGTACCGGGGAGCTGTTTTTT
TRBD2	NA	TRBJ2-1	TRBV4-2	CASSQGRLAGVLF	TGTGCCAGCAGCCAAGGTCGCCTAGCGGGAGTACTCTTC
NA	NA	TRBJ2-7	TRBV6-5	CASSSPPYEQYF	TGTGCCAGCAGTTCCCCCCCCTACGAGCAGTACTTC
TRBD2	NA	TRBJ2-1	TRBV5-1	CASSIPAGGQHNEQFF	TGCGCCAGCAGCATACCAGCGGGGGGGCAACACAATGAGCAGTTCTTC
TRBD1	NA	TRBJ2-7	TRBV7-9	CASSFGTGEYEQYF	TGTGCCAGCAGCTTCGGGACAGGGGAATACGAGCAGTACTTC
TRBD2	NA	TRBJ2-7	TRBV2	CASSGLAGYEQYF	TGTGCCAGCAGTGGGCTAGCGGGATACGAGCAGTACTTC
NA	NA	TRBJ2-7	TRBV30	CAWSVDRRGGYEQYF	TGTGCCTGGAGTGTAGACAGGAGGGGAGGCTACGAGCAGTACTTC
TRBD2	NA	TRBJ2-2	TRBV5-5	CASSLWLAGGTGELFF	TGTGCCAGCAGCTTGTGGCTAGCGGGGGGGACCGGGGAGCTGTTTTTT
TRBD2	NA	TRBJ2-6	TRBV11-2	CASSYPGGFGANVLTF	TGTGCCAGCAGCTACCCGGGGGGTTTTGGGGCCAACGTCCTGACTTTC
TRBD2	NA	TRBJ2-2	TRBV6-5	CASSYRTSTGELFF	TGTGCCAGCAGTTACCGGACTAGCACCGGGGAGCTGTTTTTT